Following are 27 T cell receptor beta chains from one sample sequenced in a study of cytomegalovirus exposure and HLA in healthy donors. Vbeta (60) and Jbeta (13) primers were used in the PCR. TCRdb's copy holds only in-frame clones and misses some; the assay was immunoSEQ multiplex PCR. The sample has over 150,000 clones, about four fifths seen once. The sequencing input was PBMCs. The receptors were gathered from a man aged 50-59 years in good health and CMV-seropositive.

The CDR3 sequence: CASGQREETQYF. DNA of the CDR3: TGTGCCAGCGGGCAGAGGGAAGAGACCCAGTACTTC. The V and J genes are TRBV7-9 and TRBJ2-5; TRBD2 might be the D (5 bases). The CDR3 spans 12 residues. Trimming cost V 8 bases and J 3 bases, with 10 bases left between them. Germline lookup yields CDR1 SEHNR and CDR2 FQNEAQ (reference sequence).

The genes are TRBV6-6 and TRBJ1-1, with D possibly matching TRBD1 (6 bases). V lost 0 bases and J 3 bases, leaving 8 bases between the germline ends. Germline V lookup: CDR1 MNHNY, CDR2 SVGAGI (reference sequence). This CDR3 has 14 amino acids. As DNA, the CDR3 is TGTGCCAGCAGTTACTCGTACAGGGACACTGAAGCTTTCTTT. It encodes CASSYSYRDTEAFF.

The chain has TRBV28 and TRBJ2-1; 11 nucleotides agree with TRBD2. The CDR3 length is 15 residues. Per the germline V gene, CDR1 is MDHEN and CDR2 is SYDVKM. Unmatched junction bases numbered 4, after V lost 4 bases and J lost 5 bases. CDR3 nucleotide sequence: TGTGCCAGCAGTTGGGGACTAGCGGAGGACAATGAGCAGTTCTTC. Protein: CASSWGLAEDNEQFF.

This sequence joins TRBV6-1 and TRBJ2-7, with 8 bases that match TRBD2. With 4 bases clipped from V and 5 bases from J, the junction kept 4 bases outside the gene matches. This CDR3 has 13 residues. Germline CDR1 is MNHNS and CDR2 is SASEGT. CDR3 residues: CASSAGGSHEQYF. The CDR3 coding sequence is TGTGCCAGCAGTGCGGGGGGGTCCCACGAGCAGTACTTC.

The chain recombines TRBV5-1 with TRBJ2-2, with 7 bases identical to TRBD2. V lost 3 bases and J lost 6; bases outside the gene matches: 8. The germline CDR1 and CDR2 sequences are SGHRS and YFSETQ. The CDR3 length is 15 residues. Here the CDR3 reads CASSSGLRAPGELFF. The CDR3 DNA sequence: TGCGCCAGCAGCTCGGGACTACGGGCCCCCGGGGAGCTGTTTTTT. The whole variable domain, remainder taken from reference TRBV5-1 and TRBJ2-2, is KAGVTQTPRYLIKTRGQQVTLSCSPISGHRSVSWYQQTPGQGLQFLFEYFSETQRNKGNFPGRFSGRQFSNSRSEMNVSTLELGDSALYLCASSSGLRAPGELFFGEGSRLTVL.

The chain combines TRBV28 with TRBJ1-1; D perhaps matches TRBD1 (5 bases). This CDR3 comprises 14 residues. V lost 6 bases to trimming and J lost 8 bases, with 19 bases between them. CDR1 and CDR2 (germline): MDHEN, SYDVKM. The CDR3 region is CASSTRGRSSEAFF. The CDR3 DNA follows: TGTGCCAGCAGCACAAGGGGCCGGTCCTCGGAAGCTTTCTTT. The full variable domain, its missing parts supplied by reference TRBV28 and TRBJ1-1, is DVKVTQSSRYLVKRTGEKVFLECVQDMDHENMFWYRQDPGLGLRLIYFSYDVKMKEKGDIPEGYSVSREKKERFSLILESASTNQTSMYLCASSTRGRSSEAFFGQGTRLTVV.

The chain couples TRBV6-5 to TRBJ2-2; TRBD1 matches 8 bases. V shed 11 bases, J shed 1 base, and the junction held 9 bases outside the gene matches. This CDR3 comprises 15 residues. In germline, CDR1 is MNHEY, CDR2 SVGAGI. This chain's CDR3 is CASTTGTGNTGELFF. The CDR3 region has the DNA TGTGCCTCAACTACCGGGACAGGGAACACCGGGGAGCTGTTTTTT.

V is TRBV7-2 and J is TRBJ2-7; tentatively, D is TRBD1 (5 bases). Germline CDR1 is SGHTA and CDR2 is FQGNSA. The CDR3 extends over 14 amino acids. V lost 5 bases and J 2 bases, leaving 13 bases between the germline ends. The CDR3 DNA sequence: TGTGCCAGCAGCCCGCGAACAGGTCCCTACGAGCAGTACTTC. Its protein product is CASSPRTGPYEQYF.

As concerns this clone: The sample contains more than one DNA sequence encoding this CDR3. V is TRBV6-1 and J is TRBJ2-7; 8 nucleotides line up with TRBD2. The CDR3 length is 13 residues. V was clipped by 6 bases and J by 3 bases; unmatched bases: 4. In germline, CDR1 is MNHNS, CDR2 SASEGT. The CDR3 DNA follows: TGTGCCAGCAGGGGTGCGGGAGGCTACGAGCAGTACTTC. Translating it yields CASRGAGGYEQYF.

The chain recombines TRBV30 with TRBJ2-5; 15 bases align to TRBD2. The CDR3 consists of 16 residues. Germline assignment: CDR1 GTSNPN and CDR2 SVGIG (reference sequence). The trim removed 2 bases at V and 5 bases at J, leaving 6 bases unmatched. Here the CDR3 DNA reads TGTGCCTGGAGTCCAGGACTAGCGGGAGGGGGGGAGACCCAGTACTTC. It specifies CAWSPGLAGGGETQYF.

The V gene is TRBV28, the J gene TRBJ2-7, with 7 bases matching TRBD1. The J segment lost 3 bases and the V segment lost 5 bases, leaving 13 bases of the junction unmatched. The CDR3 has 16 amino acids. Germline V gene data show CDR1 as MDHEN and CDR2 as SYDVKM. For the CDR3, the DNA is TGTGCCAGCAGTCCATTGCCGGACAGGCCCTTCTACGAGCAGTACTTC. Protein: CASSPLPDRPFYEQYF.

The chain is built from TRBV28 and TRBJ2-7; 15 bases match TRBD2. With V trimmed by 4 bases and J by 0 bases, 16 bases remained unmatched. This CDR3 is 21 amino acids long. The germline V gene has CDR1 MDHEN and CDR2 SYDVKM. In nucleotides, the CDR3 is TGTGCCAGCAGTTCTCTTTGGACCGGGACTAGCGGGAGGACTACCTCCTACGAGCAGTACTTC. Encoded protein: CASSSLWTGTSGRTTSYEQYF.

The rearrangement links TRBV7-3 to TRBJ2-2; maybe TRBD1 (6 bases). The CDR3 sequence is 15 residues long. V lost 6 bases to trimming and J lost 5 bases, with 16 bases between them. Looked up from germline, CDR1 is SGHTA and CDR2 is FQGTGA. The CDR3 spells CASSYGQLATGELFF. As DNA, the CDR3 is TGTGCCAGCAGTTATGGACAGTTGGCAACCGGGGAGCTGTTTTTT.

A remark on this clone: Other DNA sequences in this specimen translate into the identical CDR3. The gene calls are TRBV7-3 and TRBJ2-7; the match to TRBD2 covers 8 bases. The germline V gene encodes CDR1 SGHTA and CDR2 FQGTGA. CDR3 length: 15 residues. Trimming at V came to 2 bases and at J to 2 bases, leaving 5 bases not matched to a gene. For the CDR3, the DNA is TGTGCCAGCAGCTTAGGGCTAGCGGGCCCCTACGAGCAGTACTTC. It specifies CASSLGLAGPYEQYF.

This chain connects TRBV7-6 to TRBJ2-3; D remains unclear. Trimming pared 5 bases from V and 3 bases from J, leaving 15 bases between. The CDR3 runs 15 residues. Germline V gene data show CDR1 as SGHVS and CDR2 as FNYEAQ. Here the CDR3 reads CASSPGSQTTDTQYF. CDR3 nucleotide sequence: TGTGCCAGCAGCCCCGGTTCTCAAACTACAGATACGCAGTATTTT.

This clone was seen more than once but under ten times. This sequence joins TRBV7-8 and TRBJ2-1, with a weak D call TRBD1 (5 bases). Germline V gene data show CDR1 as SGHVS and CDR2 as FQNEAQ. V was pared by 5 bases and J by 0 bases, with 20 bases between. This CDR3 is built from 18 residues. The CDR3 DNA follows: TGTGCCAGCAGCCGTAGGCGACAGACGAGGAGCTCCTACAATGAGCAGTTCTTC. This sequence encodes CASSRRRQTRSSYNEQFF.

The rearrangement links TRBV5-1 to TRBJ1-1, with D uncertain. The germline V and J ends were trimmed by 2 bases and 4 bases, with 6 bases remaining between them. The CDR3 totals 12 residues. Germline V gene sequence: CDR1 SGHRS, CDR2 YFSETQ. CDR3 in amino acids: CASSLEGTEAFF. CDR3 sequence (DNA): TGCGCCAGCAGCTTAGAGGGCACTGAAGCTTTCTTT.

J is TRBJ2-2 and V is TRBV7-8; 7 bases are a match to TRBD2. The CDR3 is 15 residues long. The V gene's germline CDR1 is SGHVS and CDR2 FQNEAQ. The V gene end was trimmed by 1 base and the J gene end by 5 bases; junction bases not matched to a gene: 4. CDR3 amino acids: CASSLVQRGTGELFF. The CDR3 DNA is TGTGCCAGCAGCTTAGTCCAGCGGGGTACCGGGGAGCTGTTTTTT.

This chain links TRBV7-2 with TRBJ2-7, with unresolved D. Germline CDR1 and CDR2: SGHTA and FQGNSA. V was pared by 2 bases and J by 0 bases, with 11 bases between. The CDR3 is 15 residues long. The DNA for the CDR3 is TGTGCCAGCAGCTTAAGCTTTACTCACTCCTACGAGCAGTACTTC. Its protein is CASSLSFTHSYEQYF.

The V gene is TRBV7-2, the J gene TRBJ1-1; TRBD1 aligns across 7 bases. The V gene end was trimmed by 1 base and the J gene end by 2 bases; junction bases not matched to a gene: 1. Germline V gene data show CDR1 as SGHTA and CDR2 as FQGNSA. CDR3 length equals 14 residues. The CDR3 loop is CASSLGTGNTEAFF. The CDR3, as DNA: TGTGCCAGCAGCTTAGGGACAGGAAACACTGAAGCTTTCTTT.

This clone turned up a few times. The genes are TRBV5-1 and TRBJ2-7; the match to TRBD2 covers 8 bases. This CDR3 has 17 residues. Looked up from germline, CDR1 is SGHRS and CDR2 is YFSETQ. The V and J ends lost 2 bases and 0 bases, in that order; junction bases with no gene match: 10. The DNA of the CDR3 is TGCGCCAGCAGCTTAAGTTTAGCGGGGTTTAACTCCTACGAGCAGTACTTC. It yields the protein CASSLSLAGFNSYEQYF. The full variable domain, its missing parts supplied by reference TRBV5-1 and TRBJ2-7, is KAGVTQTPRYLIKTRGQQVTLSCSPISGHRSVSWYQQTPGQGLQFLFEYFSETQRNKGNFPGRFSGRQFSNSRSEMNVSTLELGDSALYLCASSLSLAGFNSYEQYFGPGTRLTVT.

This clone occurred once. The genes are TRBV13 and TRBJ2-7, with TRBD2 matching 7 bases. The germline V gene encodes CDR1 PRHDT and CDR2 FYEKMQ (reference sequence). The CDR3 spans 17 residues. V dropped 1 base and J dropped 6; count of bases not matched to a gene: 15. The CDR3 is CASSLVSLLAGEGEQYF. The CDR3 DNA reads TGTGCCAGCAGCTTAGTTTCGCTTTTGGCGGGAGAAGGCGAGCAGTACTTC.

CDR3 residues: CASSIDHKRATEAFF. CDR3 sequence (DNA): TGTGCCAGTAGTATAGATCATAAGAGGGCGACTGAAGCTTTCTTT. This chain connects TRBV19 to TRBJ1-1; no clear D. V dropped 0 bases and J dropped 5 bases, with 13 bases sitting between them. CDR1 LNHDA and CDR2 SQIVND come from the germline V gene (reference sequence). The length of the CDR3 is 15 residues.

The CDR3 DNA reads TGTGCCAGCAGCCCAAAATTCGGGCGGGGTGGCCCATACGAGCAGTACTTC. Protein product: CASSPKFGRGGPYEQYF. This chain connects TRBV7-2 to TRBJ2-7; TRBD2 might be the D (6 bases). V lost 5 bases to trimming and J lost 4 bases, with 24 bases between them. From germline, CDR1 is SGHTA and CDR2 FQGNSA. This CDR3 has 17 amino acids.

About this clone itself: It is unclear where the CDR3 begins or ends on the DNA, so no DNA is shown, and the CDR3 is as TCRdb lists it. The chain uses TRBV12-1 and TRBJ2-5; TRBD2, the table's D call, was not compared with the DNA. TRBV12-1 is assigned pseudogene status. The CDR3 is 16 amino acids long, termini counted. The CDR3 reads CASSFGEGSLQETQYF.

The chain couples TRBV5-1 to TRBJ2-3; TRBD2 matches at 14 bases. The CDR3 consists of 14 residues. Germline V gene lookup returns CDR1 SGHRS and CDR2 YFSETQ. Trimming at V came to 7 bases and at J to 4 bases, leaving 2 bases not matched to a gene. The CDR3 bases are TGCGCCAGCCGACTAGCGGGAGGGCCAGATACGCAGTATTTT. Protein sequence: CASRLAGGPDTQYF.

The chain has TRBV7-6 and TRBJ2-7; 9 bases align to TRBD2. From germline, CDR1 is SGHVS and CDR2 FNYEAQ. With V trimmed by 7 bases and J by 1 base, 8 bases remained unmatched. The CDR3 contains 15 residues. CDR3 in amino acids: CASKQIAGESYEQYF. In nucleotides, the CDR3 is TGTGCCAGCAAACAAATAGCGGGGGAGTCCTACGAGCAGTACTTC.